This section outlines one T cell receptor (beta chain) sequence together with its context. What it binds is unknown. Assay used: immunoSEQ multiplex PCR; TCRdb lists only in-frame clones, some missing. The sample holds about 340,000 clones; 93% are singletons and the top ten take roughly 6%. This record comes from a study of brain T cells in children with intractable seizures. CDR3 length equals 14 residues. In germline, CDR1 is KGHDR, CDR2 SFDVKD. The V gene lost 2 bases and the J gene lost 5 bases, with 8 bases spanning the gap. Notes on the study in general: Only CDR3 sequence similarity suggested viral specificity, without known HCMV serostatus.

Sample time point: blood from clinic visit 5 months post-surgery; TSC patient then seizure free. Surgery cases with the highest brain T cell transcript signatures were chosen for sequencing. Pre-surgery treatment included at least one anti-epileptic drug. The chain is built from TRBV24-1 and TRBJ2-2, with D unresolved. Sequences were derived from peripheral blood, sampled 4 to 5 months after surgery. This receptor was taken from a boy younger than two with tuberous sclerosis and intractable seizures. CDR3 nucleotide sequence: TGTGCCACCAGTGATTCCGGGCGGACCGGGGAGCTGTTTTTT. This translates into CATSDSGRTGELFF.